The following is a T cell receptor beta chain sequence with its context. No antigen is known for it. No much larger clonotype is one base removed from it; base qualities were not supplied. The immunoSEQ assay was used both to sequence TRB CDR3 from tumor genomic DNA and to process the resulting data. This immuneACCESS table, as held by TCRdb, lists in-frame sequences with V and J called but not all clones. Of the missing ones, under half trace to an unresolved V gene in checked studies; the others have no known cause. Counted in this sample were 12,000 to 15,000 clones; 76% of them appeared once. The biggest ten clones account for under 20% of the sample. This record comes from a study of T cell repertoires in Merkel cell carcinoma (dated by TCRdb to the late 2010s). At the level of the whole study: Patients who had received intralesional immunotherapy or systemic immune checkpoint blockade prior to the biopsy were excluded. MCPyV-specific clonotypes were first defined by tetramer sorting, cloning and paired TCR sequencing of expanded tumor-infiltrating lymphocytes. Inclusion required a diagnosis of MCPyV-positive Merkel cell carcinoma and successful in vitro expansion of tumor-infiltrating lymphocytes.

Biopsy-confirmed MCPyV-positive Merkel cell carcinoma was present in the study subjects, and positive serum antibodies to T-antigen were found in every subject. Over five adjacent 10-micron frozen tumor sections were used for genomic DNA extraction without cell sorting or culture. Tumor biopsy tissue of roughly 5 x 5 x 5 mm was frozen in optimal cutting temperature compound. The presence of abundant Merkel cell carcinoma and infiltrating cells in the frozen biopsy was confirmed on hematoxylin and eosin scout sections. Overall study outcomes, separate from this receptor: The study did not examine normal tissue biopsies.

This sequence originates from an adult with Merkel cell carcinoma. Material: tumor tissue.

The CDR3 region has the sequence CASSQPGTVTYEQYF. Here is the DNA: TGTGCCAGCAGTCAACCCGGGACAGTTACCTACGAGCAGTACTTC. Recombination linked TRBV28 to TRBJ2-7; 7 central nucleotides agree with TRBD1. After removal of 5 bases from V and 2 bases from J, the junction retains 9 bases not matched to a gene. The CDR3 runs 15 amino acids, cysteine and phenylalanine included. Kept here is only the CDR3 DNA, which spans 45 bases and is read in frame from base 1. Per the germline V gene, MDHEN is the CDR1 and SYDVKM is the CDR2.